A selection of T cell receptor beta chains follows, all from one sample in a study of blood T cell repertoires in COVID-19. This table comes from immunoSEQ multiplex PCR, and its TCRdb copy is limited to in-frame clones, with some not included. The repertoire holds under 150,000 clones, with about 76% as singletons. Sequenced: peripheral blood. These receptors all stem from a woman aged 55-70 years with active or convalescent COVID-19. Each CDR3 is given with its conserved first and last residue. A D gene is named only where the DNA matches it firmly. Clone size is not always given. Where it is, it says once, few, many or a class for expanded clones.

v_gene	d_gene	j_gene	abundance	CDR3nt	CDR3aa
TRBV5-1	TRBD1	TRBJ1-1	NA	TGCGCCAGCAGCTCGGGGGGGACAGCTCCCTCGGACACTGAAGCTTTCTTT	CASSSGGTAPSDTEAFF
TRBV15	TRBD2	TRBJ2-2	NA	TGTGCCACCAGCAGAGAAGGACTAGCGGGAGCGGCCGGGGAGCTGTTTTTT	CATSREGLAGAAGELFF
TRBV3-1/TRBV3-2	NA	TRBJ2-2	NA	TGTGCCAGCAGCCAAGTCCGCAACAGCGGGGAGCTGTTTTTT	CASSQVRNSGELFF
TRBV6-5	NA	TRBJ1-1	once	TGTGCCAGCAGTTACTCGAACCGGGCTGAAGCTTTCTTT	CASSYSNRAEAFF
TRBV6-5	NA	TRBJ1-3	NA	TGTGCCAGCAGTTCCGGACAGACGAGCTGGAGTAACACCATATATTTT	CASSSGQTSWSNTIYF
TRBV4-3	NA	TRBJ1-5	NA	TGCGCCAGCAGCCGCTCCATAGGGGGGGATCAGCCCCAGCATTTT	CASSRSIGGDQPQHF
TRBV7-9	NA	TRBJ2-6	NA	TGTGCCAGCAGCTTCCAGACCAGGGTCGCTGGGGCCAACGTCCTGACTTTC	CASSFQTRVAGANVLTF
TRBV2	TRBD2	TRBJ2-5	NA	TGTGCCAGCAGTGAAGAGGCTAGCGGGGGGAGAGAGACCCAGTACTTC	CASSEEASGGRETQYF
TRBV4-3	NA	TRBJ1-1	NA	TGCGCCAGCAGTGTACAGGGATGGGACACTGAAGCTTTCTTT	CASSVQGWDTEAFF
TRBV3-1/TRBV3-2	NA	TRBJ2-5	NA	TGTGCCAGCAGCCAAGGACTAGGGCAAGAGACCCAGTACTTC	CASSQGLGQETQYF
TRBV7-2	TRBD2	TRBJ2-1	NA	TGTGCCAGCAGCGTCTCGCCGGGACTAGCGGGAGCGGGAGAGCAGTTCTTC	CASSVSPGLAGAGEQFF
TRBV2	NA	TRBJ1-6	NA	TGTGCCAGCAAGGGGTCTTCCACCGGGTCACCCCTCCACTTT	CASKGSSTGSPLHF
TRBV7-2	TRBD2	TRBJ2-3	NA	TGTGCCAGCAGCTGGCCCGGGACTAGCGGGAGCCCTATCACAGATACGCAGTATTTT	CASSWPGTSGSPITDTQYF
TRBV7-2	NA	TRBJ2-3	NA	TGTGCCAGCAGCTTTTCCGCGCGGGATACGCAGTATTTT	CASSFSARDTQYF
TRBV19	TRBD1	TRBJ1-5	NA	TGTGCCGGAGGACAGGGGGCCCGGCAGCCCCAGCATTTT	CAGGQGARQPQHF
TRBV28	TRBD1	TRBJ1-1	NA	TGTGCCAGCAGTGCCCCCTTTGGGACAGGGGGCAGGGCTTTCTTT	CASSAPFGTGGRAFF
TRBV24-1	TRBD2	TRBJ2-3	NA	TGTGCCACCAGTGATGGGGGGGTATTCACAGATACGCAGTATTTT	CATSDGGVFTDTQYF
TRBV19	TRBD1	TRBJ1-2	NA	TGTGCCAGTAGTGACGAGGGACAGGCCATCTATGGCTACACCTTC	CASSDEGQAIYGYTF
TRBV12-3/TRBV12-4	TRBD2	TRBJ2-7	NA	TGTGCCAGCAGACTAGCGTCCTACGAGCAGTACTTC	CASRLASYEQYF
TRBV28	NA	TRBJ1-2	NA	TGTGCCAGCAGCCGAGACAGAGTCTATGGCTACACCTTC	CASSRDRVYGYTF
TRBV24-1	TRBD2	TRBJ2-1	NA	TGTGCCACCAGTGCATACACCGGGACTAACGTGGATGAGCAGTTCTTC	CATSAYTGTNVDEQFF
TRBV24-1	TRBD2	TRBJ2-1	NA	TGTGCCACCAGTCCTCAGGGACTAGCGGTCTACAATGAGCAGTTCTTC	CATSPQGLAVYNEQFF
TRBV4-1	TRBD1	TRBJ2-3	few	TGCGCCAGCAGCCAAGAAGTACAGGGACAGGGCACAGATACGCAGTATTTT	CASSQEVQGQGTDTQYF
TRBV12-3/TRBV12-4	NA	TRBJ1-1	NA	TGTGCCAGCAGTTTGTTCATGAACACTGAAGCTTTCTTT	CASSLFMNTEAFF
TRBV4-1	TRBD2	TRBJ2-2	NA	TGCGCCAGCAGCTTAACGGGGGGGGGCACCGGGGAGCTGTTTTTT	CASSLTGGGTGELFF
TRBV7-9	TRBD1	TRBJ2-3	NA	TGTGCCAGCAGCGGACAAACAGGGGGCACAGATACGCAGTATTTT	CASSGQTGGTDTQYF
TRBV6-5	NA	TRBJ2-2	NA	TGTGCCAGCAGTCGTCAGGAGGACACCGGGGAGCTGTTTTTT	CASSRQEDTGELFF
TRBV29-1	TRBD2	TRBJ2-1	once	TGCAGCGTTGGGTGGTCGGGGGAGGGCGGAGAGCAGTTCTTC	CSVGWSGEGGEQFF
TRBV24-1	TRBD2	TRBJ2-5	NA	TGTGCCACCGGCGATGGCGGGGGGGTCCAAGAGACCCAGTACTTC	CATGDGGGVQETQYF
TRBV28	NA	TRBJ2-1	NA	TGTGCCAGCAGTCGGACTACCGGCTCCTACAATGAGCAGTTCTTC	CASSRTTGSYNEQFF
TRBV6-4	NA	TRBJ2-3	NA	TGTGCCAGCAGTCTAGCGTCGGGGGCAGATACGCAGTATTTT	CASSLASGADTQYF
TRBV3-1/TRBV3-2	NA	TRBJ1-6	NA	TGTGCCAGCAGCCGGAGCTCCTATAATTCACCCCTCCACTTT	CASSRSSYNSPLHF
TRBV25-1	NA	TRBJ1-4	few	TGTGCCAGCAGTGAATCAGAGGCGCCGGGTGAAAAACTGTTTTTT	CASSESEAPGEKLFF
TRBV7-2	NA	TRBJ1-4	few	TGTGCCAGCAGCGCCGGAAGGGGGGAAAAACTGTTTTTT	CASSAGRGEKLFF
TRBV5-5	NA	TRBJ1-1	once	TGTGCCAGCAGCCAGACGACAGGACCGAACACTGAAGCTTTCTTT	CASSQTTGPNTEAFF
TRBV11-3	NA	TRBJ2-5	NA	TGTGCCAGCAGCTTAGGGTATTCGGGGACCCAGTACTTC	CASSLGYSGTQYF
TRBV9	TRBD2	TRBJ2-3	once	TGTGCCAGCAGCCCGCGGACTAGCTGGAGCACAGATACGCAGTATTTT	CASSPRTSWSTDTQYF
TRBV19	TRBD2	TRBJ2-5	NA	TGTGCCAGTAGCGGGAGGGCTCGGGAGACCCAGTACTTC	CASSGRARETQYF
TRBV2	TRBD2	TRBJ2-3	many	TGTGCCAGCAGTGAACAGCGGGGAACAGATACGCAGTATTTT	CASSEQRGTDTQYF
TRBV4-2	NA	TRBJ2-4	NA	TGTGCCAGCAGCCTTTTCTTGGGGCCTGAAAACATTCAGTACTTC	CASSLFLGPENIQYF
TRBV30	NA	TRBJ2-7	NA	TGTGCCTGGGGACAGCCGAGGGAGCAGTACTTC	CAWGQPREQYF
TRBV19	NA	TRBJ2-1	NA	TGTGCCAGTAGTAAGAGCGGGTCATACTCCTACAATGAGCAGTTCTTC	CASSKSGSYSYNEQFF
TRBV6-6	NA	TRBJ1-5	NA	TGTGCCAGCACGGGGCAGGGGAATCAGCCCCAGCATTTT	CASTGQGNQPQHF
TRBV6-5	NA	TRBJ1-4	NA	TGTGCCAGCAGTTCAAGGGGGACTAATGAAAAACTGTTTTTT	CASSSRGTNEKLFF
TRBV11-2	NA	TRBJ2-7	NA	TGTGCCAGCAGCTCAAAGACAGGCTCCTACGAGCAGTACTTC	CASSSKTGSYEQYF
TRBV7-2	TRBD1	TRBJ2-1	NA	TGTGCCAGCAGCTCAGAGGGGACAGGGTTACACAATGAGCAGTTCTTC	CASSSEGTGLHNEQFF
TRBV5-1	NA	TRBJ1-1	NA	TGCGCCAGCAGCTTGGAGGAGGGTTACGGTCTCGGAGCTTTCTTT	CASSLEEGYGLGAFF
TRBV7-9	NA	TRBJ2-5	few	TGTGCCAGCAGCTTCCAGGGGATCGAAGAGACCCAGTACTTC	CASSFQGIEETQYF
TRBV30	NA	TRBJ1-5	NA	TGTGCCTGGACCCCAAAATTACGAGATTCTTATAGCAATCAGCCCCAGCATTTT	CAWTPKLRDSYSNQPQHF
TRBV24-1	NA	TRBJ2-3	NA	TGTGCCACCAGTGGTACAGGTTCTAGCACAGATACGCAGTATTTT	CATSGTGSSTDTQYF